The clone carrying this TCR beta chain showed up just a few times. The data were obtained in a study of T cell responses to AZD1222 COVID-19 vaccine. Produced via immunoSEQ multiplex PCR; TCRdb's table is partial and in-frame only. The repertoire includes under 110,000 clones, approximately 87% of them detected once, and about 5% sits in the top ten. The CDR3 totals 12 residues. With 6 bases clipped from V and 4 bases from J, the junction kept 1 base outside the gene matches. Germline V gene data show CDR1 as ENHRY and CDR2 as SYGVKD. This TCR derives from an adult in good health. The rearrangement joins TRBV10-3 to TRBJ2-7; TRBD1 aligns across 9 bases. This sample comprised peripheral blood, obtained on day 0 of AZD1222 vaccination. CDR3 sequence: CAIRQGAYEQYF. The CDR3 DNA sequence: TGTGCCATCAGACAGGGGGCGTACGAGCAGTACTTC.